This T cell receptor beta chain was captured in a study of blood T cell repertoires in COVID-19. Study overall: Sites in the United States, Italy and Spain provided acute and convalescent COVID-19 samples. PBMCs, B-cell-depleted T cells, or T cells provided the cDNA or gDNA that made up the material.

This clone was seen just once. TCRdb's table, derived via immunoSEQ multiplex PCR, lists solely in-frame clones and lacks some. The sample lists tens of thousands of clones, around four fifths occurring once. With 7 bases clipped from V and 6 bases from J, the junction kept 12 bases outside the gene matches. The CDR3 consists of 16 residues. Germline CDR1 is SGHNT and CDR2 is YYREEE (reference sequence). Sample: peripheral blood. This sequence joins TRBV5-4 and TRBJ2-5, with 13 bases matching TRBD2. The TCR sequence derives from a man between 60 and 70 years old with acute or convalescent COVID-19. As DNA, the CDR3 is TGTGCCAGCTGGACTAGCGGGGGACAAAAGATACAGACCCAGTACTTC. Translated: CASWTSGGQKIQTQYF.